The entry below gives a single T cell receptor (beta chain) sequence along with its context. In germline, CDR1 is SGDLS, CDR2 YYNGEE. The V and J ends lost 3 bases and 1 base, in that order; junction bases with no gene match: 5. This CDR3 region has 15 residues. The data stem from a study of T cell changes during pregnancy in multiple sclerosis. TCRdb's copy holds only in-frame clones and misses some; the assay was immunoSEQ multiplex PCR. Altogether approximately 53,000 clones are present, 85% to 95% being singletons, with the ten largest covering just under 0.75%. V is TRBV9 and J is TRBJ1-1, with 8 bases that match TRBD1. This clonotype was sampled from a female donor with multiple sclerosis, enrolled in a pregnancy study. The sample was CD4+ T cells from peripheral blood mononuclear cells, taken in the third trimester of pregnancy. The chain's CDR3 is CASSGTGMGNTEAFF. In nucleotides, the CDR3 is TGTGCCAGCAGCGGGACAGGGATGGGGAACACTGAAGCTTTCTTT.